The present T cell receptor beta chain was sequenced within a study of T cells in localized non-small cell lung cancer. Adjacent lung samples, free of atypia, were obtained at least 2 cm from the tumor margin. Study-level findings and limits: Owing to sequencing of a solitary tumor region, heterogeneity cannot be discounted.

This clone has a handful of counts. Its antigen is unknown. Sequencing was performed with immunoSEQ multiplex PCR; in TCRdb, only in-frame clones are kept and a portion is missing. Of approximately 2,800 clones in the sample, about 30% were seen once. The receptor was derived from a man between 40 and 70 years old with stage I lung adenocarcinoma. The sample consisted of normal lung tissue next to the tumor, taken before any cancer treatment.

CDR3 protein: CASSLGGGGINEKLFF. The CDR3 DNA sequence: TGTGCCAGCAGCTTAGGTGGCGGGGGGATCAATGAAAAACTGTTTTTT. The J gene is TRBJ1-4, the V gene TRBV11-3; a weak D match, TRBD1 (5 bases). Germline values: CDR1 SGHNT, CDR2 YENEEA. V dropped 1 base and J dropped 5 bases, with 14 bases sitting between them. The CDR3 is made up of 16 amino acids.